This paragraph covers one T cell receptor beta chain sequence. The table lists this clone with a count of one. Its antigen specificity is not known. Base-call qualities are not available, and no considerably larger clone is one nucleotide away. These data come from a study of blood T cell repertoires in COVID-19 (dated by TCRdb to 2018 to 2021). Regarding the complete study: Collaborator samples came from the United States, Italy and Spain and covered acute and convalescent phases of COVID-19. Where HLA class I and class II types were available, the types were taken from metadata supplied by the sample provider, not from assay-based typing. Deeply sampled blood TCRbeta repertoires from subjects exposed to, actively infected with, or recovered from COVID-19 were included in the dataset. A freely available public database, intended as a resource for researchers studying the immune response to SARS-CoV-2, is where the repertoires were released. The sample metadata nearly always contained a de-identified subject ID, COVID-19 status, age in years and sex. The material from the prospective study consisted of cDNA or gDNA derived from T cells, B-cell-depleted T cells, or PBMCs. The samples were drawn from two sources: the first 160 participants of the ongoing ImmuneRACE study, and over 950 subjects contributed by 6 global collaborators. The study at large found these results: Clinical and demographic metadata were provided uncurated, with the amount varying by source and participant.

TCRbeta CDR3 regions were amplified from genomic DNA using the immunoSEQ Assay, a bias-controlled multiplex PCR. The source study handled its data this way. Within the assay, amplification of reference gene primers was used to estimate how many nucleated cells each sample contained. To quantify the absolute abundance of each unique TCRbeta CDR3 rearrangement, sequence reads were collapsed and filtered. For each sample, productive Simpson clonality was calculated as the square root of Simpson's diversity index over productive rearrangements. TCRdb mirrors the immuneACCESS table, restricted to in-frame sequences. Some clones are absent from its copies; in checked studies, under half trace to an unresolved V gene, and the reason for the others is unknown. V and J calls and clone size come straight from that table; D and trimming were deduced from the DNA. Across this sample there are 200,000 to 250,000 clones, with roughly four fifths seen only once. Approximately 4.5% of the sample comes from the top ten.

V is reduced by 0 bases and J by 4 bases, leaving a spacing of 9 bases between them. The CDR3, from cysteine to phenylalanine, totals 14 residues. Of the read, only the CDR3 DNA is kept; its 42 bases are in frame from base 1. Sequences MGHRA (CDR1) and YSYEKL (CDR2) are obtained from the germline V gene. Each collaborating institution followed its own protocols to collect whole blood in K2EDTA tubes. Collaborator samples were shipped for TCRbeta analysis as frozen whole blood, isolated PBMCs, or DNA extracted from either sample type. The sample comprised peripheral blood. The V gene is TRBV4-1 and the J gene is TRBJ1-2; a tentative D match to TRBD1 spans 6 bases. The TCR sequence derives from a woman in her 70s with acute or convalescent COVID-19. The bases read TGCGCCAGCAGCCAAGACTGGACAGCCTATGGCTACACCTTC. Its translation reads: CASSQDWTAYGYTF.